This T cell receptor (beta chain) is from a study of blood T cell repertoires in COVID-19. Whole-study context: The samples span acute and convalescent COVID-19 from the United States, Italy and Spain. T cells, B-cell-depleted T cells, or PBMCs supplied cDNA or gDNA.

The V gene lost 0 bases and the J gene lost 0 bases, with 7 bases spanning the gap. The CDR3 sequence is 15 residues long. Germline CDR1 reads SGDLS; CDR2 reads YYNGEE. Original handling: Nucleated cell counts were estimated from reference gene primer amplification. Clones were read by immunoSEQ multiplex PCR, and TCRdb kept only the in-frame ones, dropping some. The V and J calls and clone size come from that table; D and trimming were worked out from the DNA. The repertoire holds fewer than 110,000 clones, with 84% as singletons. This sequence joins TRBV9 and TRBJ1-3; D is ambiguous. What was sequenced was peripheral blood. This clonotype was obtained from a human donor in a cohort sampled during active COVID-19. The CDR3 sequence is CASSVAGISGNTIYF. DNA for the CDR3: TGTGCCAGCAGCGTAGCGGGGATCTCTGGAAACACCATATATTTT.